This record covers a single TCR beta chain. Its antigen is not identified. CDR3 size: 12 residues. The germline V gene has CDR1 SNHLY and CDR2 FYNNEI. Trimming removed 6 bases at V and 0 bases at J, with 6 bases between. The data were obtained in a study of OX40 agonist ivuxolimab in advanced cancers. About the study: Dose-escalation patients' cancers were hepatocellular carcinoma, melanoma, renal cell or head and neck cancer. Averaging about 60 years in age, with a range of roughly 23 to 80, the cohort was about 83% male. General study findings and limits: Relative to CD4+ cells, CD8+ T cells on average had more expanded clones. Also showing low normalized T-cell clonal expansion were some of the nonresponders.

Clones were read by immunoSEQ multiplex PCR, and TCRdb kept only the in-frame ones, dropping some. This sample has about 67,000 clones, with roughly 84% found just once. The input for sequencing was CD4+ or CD8+ T cells sorted from blood, taken in a trial of the OX40 agonist ivuxolimab. This chain links TRBV2 with TRBJ2-7; TRBD1 is a possible D gene (5 bases). The TCR comes from an adult with an advanced solid tumor such as melanoma, head and neck, liver or kidney cancer. The CDR3 here is CASRQDSYEQYF. The CDR3 DNA sequence: TGTGCCAGCAGACAGGACTCCTACGAGCAGTACTTC.